This entry lists 5 T cell receptor beta chains sequenced from one sample in a study of T-cell reconstitution after alpha-beta-depleted transplantation in children (dated by TCRdb to the mid-2010s). The library was prepared using PCR. Instrument used: Illumina HiSeq 2500. Molecular barcoding was employed in the preparation of TCR libraries, with unique molecular identifiers being used to normalize TCRbeta repertoire quantification. TCRdb reworked the public reads: Q25 trimming with fastp, MiXCR clone assembly, productive beta chains retained. All rows with the same CDR3 protein become a single entry with the most common DNA and genes. This sample comprises roughly 500,000 distinct CDR3 sequences, roughly 33% of them detected only once. Around 2.3% of the sample lies in the top ten. This sample comprised PBMCs from the stem cell graft donor, obtained from the stem cell graft. The origin of the receptors is a human donor who donated a stem cell graft to a child with aplastic anemia.

The rearrangement uses TRBV15 and TRBJ2-7; a weak D match, TRBD2 (7 bases). From germline, CDR1 is LNHNV and CDR2 YYDKDF (reference sequence). This CDR3 has 17 residues. Trimming removed 3 bases at V and 6 bases at J, with 24 bases between. CDR3 sequence: CATSSPQRGGRVAEQYF. CDR3 coding DNA: TGTGCCACCAGCAGCCCTCAGAGGGGGGGGCGGGTTGCCGAGCAGTACTTC.

This clonotype was detected only a few times. This chain connects TRBV25-1 to TRBJ2-7, with 10 bases matching TRBD2. Trimming removed 6 bases from V and 6 bases from J; junction bases left unmatched: 5. CDR1 is MGHDK and CDR2 is SYGVNS in the germline V gene. The CDR3 runs 13 residues. DNA for the CDR3: TGTGCCAGCAGACTAGCGGGGCCTGGCGAGCAGTACTTC. It encodes CASRLAGPGEQYF.

This clonotype was seen a few times. The chain joins TRBV5-1 to TRBJ2-5; 14 bases map to TRBD2. Germline V gives CDR1 SGHRS, CDR2 YFSETQ. J was trimmed by 5 bases and V by 3 bases; bases with no gene match: 6. The CDR3 sequence is 16 residues long. The CDR3 loop reads CASSSGTSGSMETQYF. As DNA, the CDR3 is TGCGCCAGCAGCTCCGGGACTAGCGGGAGCATGGAGACCCAGTACTTC.

This sequence joins TRBV29-1 and TRBJ1-1; a possible D gene is TRBD1 (6 bases). The V end lost 2 bases, the J end lost 4 bases, and 8 bases lay between the germline ends. Germline assignment: CDR1 SQVTM and CDR2 ANQGSEA. This CDR3 comprises 12 residues. The CDR3 nucleotides are TGCAGCGTTGAAACAGGGACCACTGAAGCTTTCTTT. Protein: CSVETGTTEAFF.

The J gene is TRBJ1-4, the V gene TRBV6-5, with no clear D. The ends were cut back, 4 bases at V and 2 bases at J, with 8 bases in the middle. The CDR3 length is 14 residues. In germline, CDR1 is MNHEY, CDR2 SVGAGI. CDR3 residues: CASSFQGTNEKLFF. The CDR3 DNA sequence: TGTGCCAGCAGTTTCCAAGGGACTAATGAAAAACTGTTTTTT.